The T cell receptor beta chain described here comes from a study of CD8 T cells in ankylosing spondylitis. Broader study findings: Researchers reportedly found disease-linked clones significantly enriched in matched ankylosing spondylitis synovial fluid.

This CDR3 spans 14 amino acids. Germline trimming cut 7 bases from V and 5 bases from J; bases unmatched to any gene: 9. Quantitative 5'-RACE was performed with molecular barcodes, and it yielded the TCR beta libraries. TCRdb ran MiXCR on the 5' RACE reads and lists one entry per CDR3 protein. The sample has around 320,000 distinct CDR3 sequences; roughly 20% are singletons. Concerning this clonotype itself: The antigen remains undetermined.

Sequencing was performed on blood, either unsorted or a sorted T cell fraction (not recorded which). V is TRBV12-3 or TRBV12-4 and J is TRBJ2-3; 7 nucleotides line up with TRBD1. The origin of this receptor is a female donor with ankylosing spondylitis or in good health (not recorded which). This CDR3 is CASKSTGEGDTQYF. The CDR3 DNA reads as TGTGCCAGCAAATCAACAGGGGAAGGAGATACGCAGTATTTT.